This TCR beta chain was sequenced in a study of post-analysis software for immune sequencing data. Study overall: Secondary progressive, relapsing-remitting and progressive-relapsing multiple sclerosis were among the included disease courses. The study's findings and limits: Among multiple sclerosis patients, normalized Chao1 diversity was significantly below that of controls.

Unique molecular identifiers were built into the TCR beta cDNA libraries. A single record per CDR3 protein comes from TCRdb applying MiXCR to the PCR reads. The data contain hundreds of thousands of distinct CDR3 sequences, approximately 57% of them singletons. This clonotype was detected a few times. Its cognate antigen is unknown. This sequence originates from a girl aged 5 to 17 with multiple sclerosis. The sample consisted of blood.

CDR3 sequence (DNA): TGTGCCAGCAGCGATCTAGGACAGGGAAACGGGGCCAACGTCCTGACTTTC. It translates to CASSDLGQGNGANVLTF. The gene calls are TRBV9 and TRBJ2-6; 8 bases are a match to TRBD1. The CDR3 is 17 amino acids. Trimming cost V 3 bases and J 4 bases; bases outside gene matches: 9. Germline CDR1 SGDLS, CDR2 YYNGEE.